This T cell receptor beta chain was identified during a study of T cell clonality in common variable immunodeficiency. General study results and limits: CVID subjects showed higher TCRbeta clonality than healthy controls. Fewer deletions and N-nucleotide insertions were reportedly seen in common variable immunodeficiency TCR beta sequences. The cause of increased CVID clonality remains unclear without subpopulation sequencing.

The CDR3 consists of 15 residues. Between the trimmed V and J ends, which lost 6 bases and 6 bases, there was a span of 18 bases. CDR1 is SGHNT, CDR2 YYREEE, per germline (reference sequence). Many counts were recorded for this clone. Antigen specificity is unknown. Read sequence stops 3 residues before the CDR3 end, and the germline J gene provides the missing end. Replacement immunoglobulin had been given to every CVID subject for at least one year. Repertoires were generated with immunoSEQ multiplex PCR, while TCRdb's copy carries only in-frame clones and drops some. In total the sample includes about 33,000 clones, none of them seen once.

Sequencing input: peripheral blood mononuclear cells. The chain links TRBV5-4 to TRBJ2-2; possibly TRBD1 or TRBD2 for D (5 bases each). This clonotype was obtained from a human donor with common variable immunodeficiency. The CDR3 loop is CASTSDEGRPGELFF. The CDR3 DNA, read in part, is TGTGCCAGCACCAGTGACGAGGGGCGGCCCGGGGAG.